A single sample is the source of the 16 T cell receptor beta chains below, sequenced in a study of Ad26.COV2.S vaccination and SARS-CoV-2 variants. Here immunoSEQ multiplex PCR was the method, and the copy in TCRdb shows in-frame clones only, minus some. In the table there are under 250,000 clones, around 88% of which are singletons. Treatment of the sample: 19 received Ad26.COV2.S at low or high dose, single or two shots; 5 received placebo; per-sample allocation not given. Collection of the samples took place on day 63 after the first injection of vaccine or placebo. The starting material was peripheral blood, obtained in a trial of Ad26.COV2.S vaccine versus placebo. The origin of the receptors is a person between 18 and 60 years old who received the Ad26.COV2.S COVID-19 vaccine or a placebo.

The V and J genes are TRBV18 and TRBJ1-2; 10 bases agree with TRBD1. This CDR3 has 18 residues. Trimming removed 6 bases from V and 2 bases from J; junction bases left unmatched: 15. Germline V gene sequence: CDR1 KGHSH, CDR2 LQKENI. The CDR3, as DNA: TGTGCCAGCTCGCAAAACCCGGGACAGGGGATTCGGAACTATGGCTACACCTTC. Translating gives CASSQNPGQGIRNYGYTF.

CDR3 in amino acids: CASNDARDRTYGYTF. The CDR3 DNA reads TGTGCCAGCAATGACGCCCGGGACAGGACTTATGGCTACACCTTC. This sequence joins TRBV5-4 and TRBJ1-2; 8 nucleotides align to TRBD1. V was clipped by 6 bases and J by 5 bases; unmatched bases: 12. Germline CDR1 SGHNT, CDR2 YYREEE (reference sequence). The CDR3 covers 15 residues.

As concerns this clone: The conserved phenylalanine or tryptophan normally closing the CDR3 is absent here, so this likely arose from a read error. The limits of the CDR3 on the DNA are not certain, so only TCRdb's listed CDR3 is given. The V and J genes are TRBV12-2 and TRBJ2-7; the table's D call of TRBD2 was not tested on the DNA. TRBV12-2 is termed a pseudogene. Inclusive of both ends, the CDR3 amounts to 12 amino acids. Here the CDR3 reads CASRLARGAPDD.

This chain uses TRBV4-1 with TRBJ2-5; 7 bases match TRBD1. Germline CDR1 MGHRA, CDR2 YSYEKL. J gave up 5 bases and V 1 base, and 7 bases lay outside the gene matches. CDR3 size: 15 residues. CDR3 loop: CASSQGDRDGETQYF. CDR3 sequence (DNA): TGCGCCAGCAGCCAAGGAGACAGGGATGGGGAGACCCAGTACTTC.

The chain couples TRBV6-5 to TRBJ2-2, with 8 bases identical to TRBD2. V shed 7 bases and J 5 bases; nucleotides not matched to a gene: 3. Germline values: CDR1 MNHEY, CDR2 SVGAGI. This CDR3 region has 13 residues. The CDR3 sequence is CASMLAGTGELFF. CDR3 nucleotide sequence: TGTGCCAGCATGCTAGCGGGTACCGGGGAGCTGTTTTTT.

This sequence joins TRBV19 and TRBJ2-3; 7 bases are a match to TRBD1. Trimming at V came to 6 bases and at J to 1 base, leaving 7 bases not matched to a gene. Germline V gives CDR1 LNHDA, CDR2 SQIVND (reference sequence). The CDR3 contains 15 residues. The CDR3 loop is CASRNRGLGTDTQYF. The CDR3 DNA reads TGTGCCAGTAGAAACAGGGGTTTGGGCACAGATACGCAGTATTTT.

The V call is TRBV4-1, the J call TRBJ1-2, with 11 positions matching TRBD1. The CDR3 extends over 16 amino acids. V lost 2 bases and J lost 6; bases outside the gene matches: 8. Germline CDR1 is MGHRA and CDR2 is YSYEKL. The CDR3, as DNA: TGCGCCAGCAGCCAACCGCGGACAGGGGGCAGGAATGGCTACACCTTC. This codes for CASSQPRTGGRNGYTF.

The DNA for the CDR3 is TGCGCCAGCAGCCATGCCCCGGGTGACAGCTATGGCTACACCTTC. It encodes CASSHAPGDSYGYTF. The rearrangement links TRBV4-3 to TRBJ1-2; weak D call: TRBD1 (5 bases). V was trimmed by 3 bases and J by 4 bases, leaving 15 bases between them. Germline V gene data show CDR1 as LGHNA and CDR2 as YSLEER. This CDR3 has 15 residues.

The CDR3 nucleotides are TGCGCCAGCCGCCCCATCGGGAACACTGAAGCTTTCTTT. The encoded protein is CASRPIGNTEAFF. The V call is TRBV5-1, the J call TRBJ1-1; D remains unclear. V lost 7 bases to trimming and J lost 1 base, with 11 bases between them. The CDR3 length is 13 residues. Germline CDR1 and CDR2: SGHRS and YFSETQ.

V gene TRBV5-1 combines with J gene TRBJ2-7, with 10 bases lining up with TRBD1. This CDR3 has 15 residues. Germline values: CDR1 SGHRS, CDR2 YFSETQ. V dropped 1 base and J dropped 6; count of bases not matched to a gene: 7. DNA for the CDR3: TGCGCCAGCAGCTTGATAGGGGACAGGGGTTCCGAGCAGTACTTC. Amino acids: CASSLIGDRGSEQYF.

The V call is TRBV6-1, the J call TRBJ2-7, with D possibly being TRBD1 (5 bases). Trimming took 2 bases from V and 4 from J, leaving 9 bases between them. Germline CDR1 reads MNHNS; CDR2 reads SASEGT. The CDR3 runs 13 residues. CDR3 in amino acids: CASSELGVYEQYV. CDR3 DNA: TGTGCCAGCAGTGAATTAGGGGTGTACGAGCAGTACGTC.

The V gene is TRBV30, the J gene TRBJ1-5, with D maybe TRBD1 (5 bases). V lost 0 bases and J 2 bases, leaving 8 bases between the germline ends. Germline V gene sequence: CDR1 GTSNPN, CDR2 SVGIG (reference sequence). This CDR3 has 14 amino acids. CDR3 DNA: TGTGCCTGGAGTGTACAAGGGGGCAATCAGCCCCAGCATTTT. As protein: CAWSVQGGNQPQHF. Full variable domain (outside the CDR3, taken from reference TRBV30 and TRBJ1-5): SQTIHQWPATLVQPVGSPLSLECTVEGTSNPNLYWYRQAAGRGLQLLFYSVGIGQISSEVPQNLSASRPQDRQFILSSKKLLLSDSGFYLCAWSVQGGNQPQHFGDGTRLSIL.

CDR3 sequence: CASSAAGTGGTEAFF. The CDR3 DNA is TGTGCCAGCAGCGCCGCCGGGACAGGGGGCACTGAAGCTTTCTTT. This chain joins TRBV9 and TRBJ1-1; 11 positions match TRBD1. Trimming cost V 3 bases and J 4 bases; bases outside gene matches: 5. CDR1 and CDR2 (germline): SGDLS, YYNGEE. The CDR3 consists of 15 residues.

The rearrangement uses TRBV11-2 and TRBJ1-5; D unclear. The length of the CDR3 is 13 residues. Looked up from germline, CDR1 is SGHAT and CDR2 is FQNNGV. V was trimmed by 4 bases and J by 6 bases, leaving 10 bases between them. Here the CDR3 DNA reads TGTGCCAGCAGCTCCCCCGGTCGTCAGCCCCAGCATTTT. It codes for CASSSPGRQPQHF.

The rearrangement links TRBV6-5 to TRBJ2-1; a weak D match, TRBD2 (5 bases). The CDR3 spans 14 residues. V gave up 11 bases and J gave up 3 bases, with 17 bases separating them. Germline V gene data show CDR1 as MNHEY and CDR2 as SVGAGI. The CDR3 DNA follows: TGTGCCGTCGCGGCGAGCGGAAGCTACAATGAGCAGTTCTTC. The encoded protein is CAVAASGSYNEQFF.

The V and J genes are TRBV19 and TRBJ1-2; 9 nucleotides align to TRBD1. CDR1 LNHDA and CDR2 SQIVND come from the germline V gene (reference sequence). With V trimmed by 5 bases and J by 3 bases, 7 bases remained unmatched. The CDR3 totals 15 residues. The CDR3 DNA reads as TGTGCCAGTAGTCCTCGGACAGGGGACTACTATGGCTACACCTTC. It codes for CASSPRTGDYYGYTF.